A single sample gave rise to the 14 T cell receptor beta chains below, sequenced in a study of metastatic and nonmetastatic thyroid tumors. TCRdb reprocessed the PCR reads using MiXCR. The sample includes approximately 28,000 clones, around a sixth of them seen just once. Thyroid surgery was preceded by no treatment in any patient. The sequencing input was blood. The source of these receptors is a male donor with papillary thyroid cancer or a benign thyroid nodule (not recorded which). Some clones in this sample may be carry-over from other donors' samples.

This clone has a single count. The chain joins TRBV4-2 to TRBJ1-2; 7 bases are a match to TRBD1. CDR3 length: 15 amino acids. Germline CDR1 reads LGHNA; CDR2 reads YNFKEQ. Trimming took 0 bases from V and 5 from J; bases not matched to a gene: 6. The CDR3 protein is CASSQEATGDYGYTF. The CDR3 DNA follows: TGTGCCAGCAGCCAAGAAGCTACAGGGGATTATGGCTACACCTTC.

The chain has TRBV5-6 and TRBJ2-7; 9 bases are shared with TRBD2. The CDR3 has 16 residues. Looked up from germline, CDR1 is SGHDT and CDR2 is YYEEEE. V lost 3 bases and J lost 2; bases outside the gene matches: 9. Here the CDR3 DNA reads TGTGCCAGCAGCTCCCATTTAGCGGGAGCGGCCTACGAGCAGTACTTC. It translates to CASSSHLAGAAYEQYF.

The gene calls are TRBV6-1 and TRBJ1-2, with D unresolved. The CDR3 spans 12 residues. Germline loops: CDR1 MNHNS, CDR2 SASEGT. Between the trimmed V and J ends, which lost 6 bases and 3 bases, there was a span of 8 bases. Written as DNA, the CDR3 is TGTGCCAGCAGAGGATGGGACTATGGCTACACCTTC. Translated: CASRGWDYGYTF.

This clone was recorded many times. V is TRBV4-1 and J is TRBJ1-2; no definite D call. Trimming shortened V by 0 bases and J by 2 bases, and 13 bases separated the two germline ends. CDR1 and CDR2 from the germline V gene are MGHRA and YSYEKL. CDR3 size: 16 residues. The CDR3 bases are TGCGCCAGCAGCCAAGATAATCGGAATTTGAACTATGGCTACACCTTC. Its protein product is CASSQDNRNLNYGYTF.

As concerns this clone: One junction end disagrees with the germline gene, perhaps due to a read error. The chain combines TRBV5-1 with TRBJ1-5, with D perhaps matching TRBD1 (5 bases). Germline-derived CDR1 and CDR2 are SGHRS and YFSETQ. This CDR3 spans 15 amino acids. CDR3 DNA: TGCGCCAGCAGCTTGGACGGGGCCGGCAATCAGCCACAGCATTTT. Its protein is CASSLDGAGNQPQHF.

This clone was detected many times. The CDR3 nucleotides read TGCAGTGCTTTTGCCGCTCCAGGGGAAGTTCAGCCCCAGCATTTT. Its translation is CSAFAAPGEVQPQHF. The chain recombines TRBV20-1 with TRBJ1-5; the D gene is possibly TRBD1 (6 bases). Between the trimmed V and J ends, which lost 5 bases and 6 bases, there was a span of 20 bases. The CDR3 totals 15 residues. Germline CDR1 and CDR2: DFQATT and SNEGSKA (reference sequence).

In this sample, this clone turned up many times. The chain links TRBV10-2 to TRBJ1-1; TRBD1 aligns across 8 bases. The ends lost 8 bases at V and 6 bases at J; junction bases unmatched: 11. The CDR3 length is 14 residues. The V gene's germline CDR1 is WSHSY and CDR2 SAAADI. Written as DNA, the CDR3 is TGCGCCAGCCGACCGGGACAGGCTGTCCCTGAAGCTTTCTTT. Encoded protein: CASRPGQAVPEAFF.

This clone has a handful of counts. The rearrangement uses TRBV15 and TRBJ2-1; unclear D gene. V lost 0 bases, J lost 5 bases, and 8 bases lay in between. The CDR3 contains 14 residues. Germline V gives CDR1 LNHNV, CDR2 YYDKDF (reference sequence). CDR3 coding DNA: TGTGCCACCAGCAGAGATCTGGCCCACAATGAGCAGTTCTTC. It encodes CATSRDLAHNEQFF.

This clone was counted at least ten times. This chain uses TRBV15 with TRBJ2-5; 7 bases map to TRBD1. This CDR3 contains 17 residues. Germline lookup yields CDR1 LNHNV and CDR2 YYDKDF (reference sequence). Trimming at V came to 0 bases and at J to 5 bases, leaving 12 bases not matched to a gene. The CDR3 nucleotides read TGTGCCACCAGCAGAGATGTTATGAGGGGGCTTAGGGAGACCCAGTACTTC. Its translation is CATSRDVMRGLRETQYF.

This clone was detected only a few times. A read error may account for a junction end that differs from germline. The V call is TRBV19, the J call TRBJ1-2; D may be TRBD1 (5 bases). From germline, CDR1 is LNHDA and CDR2 SQIVND (reference sequence). The CDR3 spans 12 residues. As DNA, the CDR3 is TGTGCTAGTAGTAGCGCCGGGGCCTTCTACACCTTC. Translating gives CASSSAGAFYTF. The whole variable domain, remainder taken from reference TRBV19 and TRBJ1-2, is DGGITQSPKYLFRKEGQNVTLSCEQNLNHDAMYWYRQDPGQGLRLIYYSQIVNDFQKGDIAEGYSVSREKKESFPLTVTSAQKNPTAFYLCASSSAGAFYTFGSGTRLTVV.

This clone was detected many times. The chain has TRBV20-1 and TRBJ2-1, with 9 positions matching TRBD2. The germline CDR1 and CDR2 sequences are DFQATT and SNEGSKA (reference sequence). Trimming removed 5 bases from V and 0 bases from J; junction bases left unmatched: 8. The CDR3 consists of 16 residues. The CDR3 loop is CSARRLADSSYNEQFF. The DNA of the CDR3 is TGCAGTGCTCGAAGACTAGCGGACAGCTCCTACAATGAGCAGTTCTTC.

This clone was found many times. This chain uses TRBV5-6 with TRBJ2-7; tentative D call: TRBD2 (7 bases). The germline V and J ends were trimmed by 3 bases and 3 bases, with 16 bases remaining between them. Germline lookup yields CDR1 SGHDT and CDR2 YYEEEE. This CDR3 has 15 residues. CDR3 protein: CASSSLRRGGYEQYF. The DNA of the CDR3 is TGTGCCAGCAGCTCCTTGAGGAGGGGGGGCTACGAGCAGTACTTC.

Many counts were recorded for this clone. The genes are TRBV2 and TRBJ1-2; TRBD1 matches 10 bases. From germline, CDR1 is SNHLY and CDR2 FYNNEI. The CDR3 consists of 15 residues. After removal of 5 bases from V and 6 bases from J, the junction contained 9 bases not matched to a gene. The CDR3 DNA reads TGTGCCAGCAGTTACCTCTTGGACAGGGGGAATGGCTACACCTTC. Residues: CASSYLLDRGNGYTF. The full variable domain, its missing parts supplied by reference TRBV2 and TRBJ1-2, is EPEVTQTPSHQVTQMGQEVILRCVPISNHLYFYWYRQILGQKVEFLVSFYNNEISEKSEIFDDQFSVERPDGSNFTLKIRSTKLEDSAMYFCASSYLLDRGNGYTFGSGTRLTVV.

This clone is classed as medium-sized (0.01 to 0.1%). The rearrangement joins TRBV30 to TRBJ2-7, with 12 bases identical to TRBD2. Trimming removed 0 bases from V and 2 bases from J; junction bases left unmatched: 2. This CDR3 region has 15 residues. Per the germline V gene, CDR1 is GTSNPN and CDR2 is SVGIG (reference sequence). The CDR3 DNA sequence: TGTGCCTGGAGTGTAGGACTAGCGGGAACCTACGAGCAGTACTTC. Translation gives CAWSVGLAGTYEQYF.